Listed here are 3 T cell receptor beta chains from one sample, sequenced in a study of Graves' ophthalmopathy and Graves' hyperthyroidism. For repertoire sequencing, the TCR beta CDR3 regions were amplified from RNA transcripts. RT-PCR with HTBI primers came first, then second-round multiplex PCR. Using its own MiXCR run on the multiplex PCR reads, TCRdb lists one record per CDR3 protein. Altogether fewer than 650,000 distinct CDR3 sequences are present, about 20% being singletons, with the ten largest covering about 6.6%. Sample: peripheral blood. These receptors came from a woman younger than 35 with stable Graves' hyperthyroidism. Some clones in this sample may be carry-over from other donors' samples.

This clonotype was recorded once. J is TRBJ1-2 and V is TRBV12-3 or TRBV12-4; 9 bases are shared with TRBD1. The CDR3 totals 15 residues. The ends lost 2 bases at V and 4 bases at J; junction bases unmatched: 5. CDR3 DNA: TGTGCCAGCAGTTTAAGGGGGACAGGGACCTATGGCTACACCTTC. Its protein is CASSLRGTGTYGYTF.

At least ten counts were recorded for this clonotype. V gene TRBV20-1 combines with J gene TRBJ2-3; no definite D call. The CDR3 is made up of 14 amino acids. The V gene lost 3 bases and the J gene lost 0 bases, with 10 bases spanning the gap. Germline V gene lookup returns CDR1 DFQATT and CDR2 SNEGSKA (reference sequence). DNA of the CDR3: TGCAGTGCTAGTTATTCGCTGAGCACAGATACGCAGTATTTT. Encoded protein: CSASYSLSTDTQYF.

CDR3 sequence reads: CASSQRARSNYGYTF. CDR3 sequence (DNA): TGTGCCAGCAGCCAAAGGGCTAGATCCAACTATGGCTACACCTTC. V is TRBV28 and J is TRBJ1-2; D is uncertain. V was pared by 6 bases and J by 2 bases, with 16 bases between. CDR1 MDHEN and CDR2 SYDVKM come from the germline V gene. The CDR3 is 15 residues long.